This T cell receptor (beta chain) was sequenced for a study of a mutant IDH1 vaccine in newly diagnosed glioma. The time point: baseline, week 1 (first vaccination visit). The treatment denotes: pre-vaccination baseline after standard-of-care therapy. This table comes from immunoSEQ multiplex PCR, and its TCRdb copy is limited to in-frame clones, with some not included. The repertoire holds 70,000 or so clones, with over 70% as singletons. The sequences come from peripheral blood mononuclear cells (PBMCs), collected from a glioma patient treated with radiotherapy, temozolomide or both. This receptor was taken from a woman aged 18-30 years with glioma. Some clones in this sample may be carry-over from other donors' samples.

The CDR3 coding sequence is TGTGCCTGGAAGGTGGGCGGGAGGGCCTACAATGAGCAGTTCTTC. Translated: CAWKVGGRAYNEQFF. This chain links TRBV30 with TRBJ2-1, with TRBD2 matching over 9 bases. CDR1 is GTSNPN, CDR2 SVGIG, per germline (reference sequence). J gave up 2 bases and V 4 bases, and 6 bases lay outside the gene matches. This CDR3 spans 15 amino acids.